This TCR beta chain was observed in a study of cytomegalovirus exposure and HLA in healthy donors. Study-level background: Findings of an earlier analysis included some 120 million unique TCR beta sequences from 170 million or so T cells.

To note about this clone: No antigen is known for it.

The PCR made use of 60 Vbeta and 13 Jbeta primers. The assay was immunoSEQ multiplex PCR, and TCRdb's table has in-frame clones only and misses some. The data show 100,000 to 150,000 clones, more than 80% seen once. Broader study findings: CMV serostatus was the sole immune exposure data available. In an earlier analysis, most TCR beta V segments were productive about 90% or about 30% of the time. Trimming of TCR beta V- and J-genes showed a link, identified in a later analysis, to a missense DCLRE1C variant.

Trimming pared 4 bases from V and 2 bases from J, leaving 10 bases between. This CDR3 spans 14 amino acids. Germline values: CDR1 SNHLY, CDR2 FYNNEI. The receptor's source is a man aged 40-55 years in good health and CMV-seronegative. Material for sequencing was PBMCs. The chain joins TRBV2 to TRBJ2-3; D unresolved. The CDR3 here is CASSGGTHTDTQYF. CDR3 nucleotides: TGTGCCAGCAGTGGTGGCACCCACACAGATACGCAGTATTTT.